This TCR beta chain was recovered during a study of identical twins. This clonotype was found a few times. The CDR3 has 13 amino acids. Germline CDR1 reads SGHTA; CDR2 reads FQGTGA. V was clipped by 4 bases and J by 7 bases, with 11 bases between them. One entry per CDR3 protein, called by TCRdb with MiXCR from the 5' RACE reads. This sample has approximately 890,000 distinct CDR3 sequences; about 12% occur once, and the top ten carry 1.5% to 2%. This same sample was also taken into another study, of yellow fever vaccine responses in identical twins.

The origin of this receptor is a woman aged 18-30 years in good health. The chain carries TRBV7-3 and TRBJ2-1; possibly TRBD1 for D (6 bases). Material: PBMCs. The CDR3 coding sequence is TGTGCCAGCAGCTCAGTAGGGGGAAATGAGCAGTTCTTC. It is translated as CASSSVGGNEQFF.